This TCR beta chain was identified during a study of vaccination effects on CD4 cells after COVID-19. Study conclusions and caveats: The study got few convalescent patients and did not collect any early post-infection timepoints. By a late point after vaccination, infection- and vaccine-induced clones had shrunk markedly through clonal contraction.

TCRdb's table, derived via immunoSEQ multiplex PCR, lists solely in-frame clones and lacks some. Among tens of thousands of clones listed, around 77% were seen once. Using viral peptide pools, the ViraFEST assay grew out antigen-specific CD4+ T cells prior to sequencing. Culture lasted 10 days before CD4+ T cell isolation. Nucleocapsid antibodies were negative in the vaccine recipients, who had never had SARS-CoV-2 infection. A few million PBMC were seeded per well and grown in the presence of roughly 10 IU/ml IL-2 and 8.5 to 10 ug/ml peptides. IL-2 medium supplanted half the medium on days 3 and 7. Of note for this clone: Its cognate antigen is unknown.

This CDR3 has 15 amino acids. CDR1 SGHTA and CDR2 FQGTGA come from the germline V gene. The V gene end was trimmed by 3 bases and the J gene end by 5 bases; junction bases not matched to a gene: 8. The J gene is TRBJ2-3, the V gene TRBV7-3; 7 nucleotides align to TRBD2. The source is a human donor who received a COVID-19 vaccine. The starting material was CD4+ T cells from PBMCs cultured with HCoV-NL63 spike peptides, obtained before COVID-19 vaccination. CDR3 nucleotides: TGTGCCAGCAGCTTCGGCGGGGGAGCGGTAGATACGCAGTATTTT. Encoded protein: CASSFGGGAVDTQYF.